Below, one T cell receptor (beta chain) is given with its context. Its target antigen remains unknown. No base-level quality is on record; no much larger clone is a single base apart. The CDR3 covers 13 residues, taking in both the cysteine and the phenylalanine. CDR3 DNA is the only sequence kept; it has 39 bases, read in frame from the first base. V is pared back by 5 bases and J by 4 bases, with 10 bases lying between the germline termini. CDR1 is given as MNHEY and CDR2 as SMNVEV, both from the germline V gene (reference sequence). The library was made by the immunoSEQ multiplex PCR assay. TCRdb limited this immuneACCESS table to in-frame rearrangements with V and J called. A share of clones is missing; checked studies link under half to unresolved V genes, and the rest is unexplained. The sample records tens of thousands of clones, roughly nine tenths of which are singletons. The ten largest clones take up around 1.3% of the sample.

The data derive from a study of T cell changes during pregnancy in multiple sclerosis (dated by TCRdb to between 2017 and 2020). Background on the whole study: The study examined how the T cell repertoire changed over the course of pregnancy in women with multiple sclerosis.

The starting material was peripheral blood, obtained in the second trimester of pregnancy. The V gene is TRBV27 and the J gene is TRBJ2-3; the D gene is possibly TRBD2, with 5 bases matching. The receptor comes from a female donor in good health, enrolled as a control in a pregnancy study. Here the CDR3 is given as CASSRGVADTQYF. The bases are TGTGCCAGCAGTCGGGGAGTTGCAGATACGCAGTATTTT.